The 18 T cell receptor beta chains listed next were all sequenced from one sample in a study of blood T cell repertoires in COVID-19. The assay was immunoSEQ multiplex PCR, and TCRdb's table has in-frame clones only and misses some. The sample holds over 150,000 clones, over 70% seen once. The sequencing input was PBMCs or T cells enriched from blood (not recorded which). Receptors originate from a woman aged 55-70 years who had recovered from COVID-19.

This clone was seen ten or more times. J is TRBJ1-5 and V is TRBV20-1; 9 bases map to TRBD1. Germline V gene lookup returns CDR1 DFQATT and CDR2 SNEGSKA (reference sequence). This CDR3 spans 14 amino acids. The V segment lost 3 bases and the J segment 8 bases; nucleotides outside the gene matches: 8. The CDR3 is CSASPGTGMEPQHF. In DNA form, the CDR3 reads TGCAGTGCTAGTCCCGGGACAGGGATGGAGCCCCAGCATTTT.

The CDR3 region is CASSPFQNSGAQETQYF. For the CDR3, the DNA is TGTGCCAGCTCACCATTCCAGAATAGCGGGGCCCAAGAGACCCAGTACTTC. The rearrangement links TRBV18 to TRBJ2-5; 8 nucleotides align to TRBD2. V shed 2 bases and J 1 base; nucleotides not matched to a gene: 9. CDR3 length equals 17 residues. Germline V gene sequence: CDR1 KGHSH, CDR2 LQKENI.

This chain connects TRBV12-3 or TRBV12-4 to TRBJ1-6; D is undetermined. There are 13 residues in the CDR3. V gave up 2 bases and J gave up 8 bases, with 7 bases separating them. CDR3 DNA sequence: TGTGCCAGCAGTTTAACCCGGGATTCACCCCTCCACTTT. It encodes CASSLTRDSPLHF.

The rearrangement links TRBV5-1 to TRBJ1-1; D possibly corresponds to TRBD1 (5 bases). Germline V gene lookup returns CDR1 SGHRS and CDR2 YFSETQ. Trimming shortened V by 0 bases and J by 5 bases, and 14 bases separated the two germline ends. The CDR3 is made up of 15 amino acids. The CDR3: CASSLGQGSGTEAFF. As DNA, the CDR3 is TGCGCCAGCAGCTTGGGGCAGGGTTCAGGAACTGAAGCTTTCTTT.

This rearrangement joins TRBV3-1 (or the pseudogene TRBV3-2) to TRBJ1-3; a possible D gene is TRBD1 (5 bases). The CDR3 is 15 residues long. The germline V and J ends were trimmed by 4 bases and 4 bases, with 14 bases remaining between them. Germline V gene sequence: CDR1 LGHDT, CDR2 YNNKEL (reference sequence). The CDR3 nucleotides are TGTGCCAGCAGCCTCGGACAAATCCCCGGAAACACCATATATTTT. It yields the protein CASSLGQIPGNTIYF.

The chain employs TRBV20-1 and TRBJ2-5; D perhaps matches TRBD1 (5 bases). CDR3 length equals 15 residues. Trimming took off 3 bases at V and 2 bases at J, with 16 bases between the two ends. Looked up from germline, CDR1 is DFQATT and CDR2 is SNEGSKA (reference sequence). CDR3 in DNA: TGCAGTGCTAGTGTTTCCCTACGACAGCAAGAGACCCAGTACTTC. This encodes CSASVSLRQQETQYF.

The J gene is TRBJ1-6, the V gene TRBV10-3; 7 positions match TRBD1. Germline values: CDR1 ENHRY, CDR2 SYGVKD. Trimming took 7 bases from V and 6 from J; bases not matched to a gene: 6. The CDR3 runs 14 residues. CDR3 sequence (DNA): TGTGCCATCACTGCGGAGGGGGCTAATTCACCCCTCCACTTT. Protein: CAITAEGANSPLHF.

This chain uses TRBV7-9 with TRBJ1-1; D gene unclear. The CDR3 runs 16 residues. The germline CDR1 and CDR2 sequences are SEHNR and FQNEAQ (reference sequence). Trimming took off 1 base at V and 4 bases at J, with 16 bases between the two ends. The CDR3 is CASSLGRGGGGTEAFF. In DNA form, the CDR3 reads TGTGCCAGCAGCTTAGGTAGAGGCGGCGGTGGCACTGAAGCTTTCTTT.

This chain connects TRBV3-1 (or the pseudogene TRBV3-2) to TRBJ1-3; D remains ambiguous. Trimming shortened V by 6 bases and J by 0 bases, and 12 bases separated the two germline ends. There are 15 residues in the CDR3. CDR1 and CDR2 from the germline V gene are LGHDT and YNNKEL (reference sequence). The CDR3 reads CASSYGSDSGNTIYF. The CDR3 DNA reads as TGTGCCAGCAGTTACGGAAGCGACTCTGGAAACACCATATATTTT.

The V call is TRBV29-1, the J call TRBJ1-3; 11 nucleotides line up with TRBD1. The V gene's germline CDR1 is SQVTM and CDR2 ANQGSEA. This CDR3 is built from 14 residues. V was clipped by 1 base and J by 8 bases; unmatched bases: 4. DNA of the CDR3: TGCAGCGTTGAAGGCCGGGACAGGGGGTACACCATATATTTT. This translates into CSVEGRDRGYTIYF.

The chain carries TRBV18 and TRBJ1-5; 9 nucleotides align to TRBD1. Germline V lookup: CDR1 KGHSH, CDR2 LQKENI. The J segment lost 8 bases and the V segment lost 2 bases, leaving 7 bases of the junction unmatched. The CDR3 loop spans 15 amino acids. In DNA, the CDR3 is TGTGCCAGCTCACCAGGACAGGGGCGTTGGGAGCCCCAGCATTTT. Its translation: CASSPGQGRWEPQHF.

V gene TRBV5-1 combines with J gene TRBJ1-2; no clear D gene. The germline V gene has CDR1 SGHRS and CDR2 YFSETQ. The CDR3 is made up of 14 amino acids. The V and J ends lost 0 bases and 5 bases respectively, with 11 bases between them. CDR3 coding DNA: TGCGCCAGCAGCTTGGACAGTGACATATATGGCTACACCTTC. Its translation: CASSLDSDIYGYTF.

V gene TRBV4-1 combines with J gene TRBJ2-7; 9 nucleotides match TRBD2. CDR3 size: 13 residues. The J segment lost 7 bases and the V segment lost 5 bases, leaving 6 bases of the junction unmatched. From germline, CDR1 is MGHRA and CDR2 YSYEKL. Here the CDR3 DNA reads TGCGCCAGCAGCGGTCGACTAGCGGAAGAGCAGTACTTC. Translation gives CASSGRLAEEQYF.

The chain joins TRBV7-2 to TRBJ2-2; D is possibly TRBD2 (6 bases). The CDR3 has 15 amino acids. Germline V gives CDR1 SGHTA, CDR2 FQGNSA. With 5 bases removed from V and 3 bases from J, the gap between germline ends came to 13 bases. This CDR3 reads CASSPHGEDTGELFF. The DNA for the CDR3 is TGTGCCAGCAGCCCCCACGGGGAGGACACCGGGGAGCTGTTTTTT.

In the case of this clone: Other nucleotide sequences from this sample produce the same CDR3. The CDR3 DNA is TGTGCCAGCAGCCCACAGGGTTGGAACACTGAAGCTTTCTTT. This codes for CASSPQGWNTEAFF. V gene TRBV16 combines with J gene TRBJ1-1; a weak D match, TRBD1 (6 bases). V dropped 4 bases and J dropped 1 base, with 10 bases sitting between them. Germline V gene sequence: CDR1 KGHSY, CDR2 FQNENV. The CDR3 extends over 14 amino acids.

The V and J genes are TRBV30 and TRBJ1-6, with D tentatively TRBD1 (6 bases). The germline CDR1 and CDR2 sequences are GTSNPN and SVGIG (reference sequence). Trimming left V 2 bases short and J 5 bases short, with 16 bases between. The CDR3 sequence is 16 residues long. The CDR3 loop is CAWSLAGAIDNSPLHF. CDR3 coding DNA: TGTGCCTGGAGTTTGGCGGGGGCGATCGATAATTCACCCCTCCACTTT.

This clone was seen a single time. This chain links TRBV5-6 with TRBJ1-6; D gene unclear. The CDR3 extends over 15 amino acids. Per germline, CDR1 SGHDT and CDR2 YYEEEE. With 2 bases removed from V and 3 bases from J, the gap between germline ends came to 9 bases. CDR3 sequence: CASSLSGSYNSPLHF. The CDR3 nucleotides are TGTGCCAGCAGCTTATCGGGAAGCTATAATTCACCCCTCCACTTT.

This clone has only a few counts. The chain recombines TRBV5-4 with TRBJ2-7; the match to TRBD1 covers 7 bases. Germline lookup yields CDR1 SGHNT and CDR2 YYREEE (reference sequence). J was trimmed by 7 bases and V by 4 bases; bases with no gene match: 8. The CDR3 spans 13 residues. CDR3 sequence reads: CASSGDSLQEQYF. The CDR3, as DNA: TGTGCCAGCAGCGGGGACAGTCTTCAGGAGCAGTACTTC.